This T cell receptor beta chain comes out of a study of blood T cell repertoires in COVID-19. Clones were read by immunoSEQ multiplex PCR, and TCRdb kept only the in-frame ones, dropping some. The table records roughly 250,000 clones, 83% of them present only once. Between the trimmed V and J ends, which lost 7 bases and 4 bases, there was a span of 16 bases. The CDR3 is 14 amino acids. This clone appeared a few times. This rearrangement joins TRBV23-1 to TRBJ1-2; D possibly corresponds to TRBD1 (6 bases). TRBV23-1 is annotated as an ORF whose role is uncertain. This TCR was sampled from a middle-aged woman who had been exposed to COVID-19. Sequencing was done on a sample of PBMCs or T cells enriched from blood (not recorded which). CDR3: CASTRGARTYGYTF. Here the CDR3 DNA reads TGCGCCAGCACCCGGGGGGCGCGGACCTATGGCTACACCTTC.